The source of this T cell receptor (beta chain) is a study of blood T cell repertoires in COVID-19. Study-level information: Samples came from the United States, Italy and Spain, spanning acute and convalescent COVID-19.

In the original analysis: Researchers report that nucleated cell counts were estimated from reference gene primer amplification. Assay: immunoSEQ multiplex PCR; the TCRdb copy retains only in-frame clones and omits some. Clone size and the V and J calls come from that table; the DNA yielded D and trimming. This sample carries about 110,000 clones, around 78% of them seen once, and the ten largest clones take over 15%. The CDR3 runs 13 residues. The V end lost 6 bases, the J end lost 1 base, and 9 bases lay between the germline ends. The germline V gene encodes CDR1 SGHTA and CDR2 FQGTGA. This sequence was found in a woman in her sixties or seventies with acute or convalescent COVID-19. What was sequenced was peripheral blood. The chain carries TRBV7-3 and TRBJ1-1; D unresolved. The DNA of the CDR3 is TGTGCCAGCAGTGGGCCGACGAACACTGAAGCTTTCTTT. Its protein is CASSGPTNTEAFF.